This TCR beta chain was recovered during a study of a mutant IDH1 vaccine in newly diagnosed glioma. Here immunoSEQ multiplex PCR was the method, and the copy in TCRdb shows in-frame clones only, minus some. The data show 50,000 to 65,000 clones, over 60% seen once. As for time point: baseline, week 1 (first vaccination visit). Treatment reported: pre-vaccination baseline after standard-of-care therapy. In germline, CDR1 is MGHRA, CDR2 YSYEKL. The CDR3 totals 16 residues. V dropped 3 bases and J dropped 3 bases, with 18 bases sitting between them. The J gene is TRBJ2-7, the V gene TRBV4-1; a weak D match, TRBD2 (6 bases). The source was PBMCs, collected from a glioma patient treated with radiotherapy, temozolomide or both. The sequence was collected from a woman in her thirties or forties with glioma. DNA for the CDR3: TGCGCCAGCAGCCACGGGAGACCGGGGCGAGGCTACGAGCAGTACTTC. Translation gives CASSHGRPGRGYEQYF.